A single sample is the source of the 23 T cell receptor beta chains below, sequenced in a study of T cell responses to AZD1222 COVID-19 vaccine. Using immunoSEQ multiplex PCR, the repertoire was profiled, and TCRdb retains in-frame clones only, with some absent. Found here are 180,000 or so clones, about 93% of them singletons; the top ten hold approximately 0.58%. The sequences come from peripheral blood, collected on day 0 of AZD1222 vaccination. The source of these receptors is an adult in good health.

The chain recombines TRBV5-1 with TRBJ1-5, with D possibly matching TRBD1 (5 bases). V was trimmed by 2 bases and J by 0 bases, leaving 18 bases between them. There are 18 residues in the CDR3. The germline V gene has CDR1 SGHRS and CDR2 YFSETQ. CDR3 protein: CASSFRNRSNYSNQPQHF. The CDR3 region has the DNA TGCGCCAGCAGCTTCAGGAACAGGTCGAACTATAGCAATCAGCCCCAGCATTTT.

This chain uses TRBV9 with TRBJ2-3, with TRBD1 matching 7 bases. With V trimmed by 3 bases and J by 6 bases, 7 bases remained unmatched. Germline V gene sequence: CDR1 SGDLS, CDR2 YYNGEE. The CDR3 covers 14 residues. CDR3 DNA: TGTGCCAGCAGCGCAACGACAGGGAAGGATACGCAGTATTTT. Its protein is CASSATTGKDTQYF.

This chain connects TRBV5-1 to TRBJ2-1, with D possibly matching TRBD2 (5 bases). Trimming shortened V by 7 bases and J by 9 bases, and 17 bases separated the two germline ends. Germline V lookup: CDR1 SGHRS, CDR2 YFSETQ. The CDR3 runs to 13 residues. CDR3 sequence (DNA): TGCGCCAGCGGAGCGGCGTCCGACCTTGAGCAGTTCTTC. It yields the protein CASGAASDLEQFF.

The CDR3 loop is CASSLTATEAFF. The CDR3 DNA reads as TGTGCCAGCAGTTTAACGGCGACTGAAGCTTTCTTT. The chain is built from TRBV12-3 or TRBV12-4 and TRBJ1-1; D gene ambiguous. Between the trimmed V and J ends, which lost 2 bases and 5 bases, there was a span of 6 bases. The CDR3 is made up of 12 amino acids.

The chain is built from TRBV5-8 and TRBJ1-2; possibly TRBD1 for D (5 bases). Trimming left V 4 bases short and J 1 base short, with 11 bases between. The germline V gene has CDR1 SGHTS and CDR2 YDEGEE. This CDR3 comprises 14 residues. For the CDR3, the DNA is TGTGCCAGCAGCATGGGACGGCTTAACTATGGCTACACCTTC. Translation: CASSMGRLNYGYTF.

The chain uses TRBV7-2 and TRBJ1-1; maybe TRBD1 (5 bases). The CDR3 covers 14 residues. In germline, CDR1 is SGHTA, CDR2 FQGNSA. The germline V and J ends were trimmed by 2 bases and 5 bases, with 12 bases remaining between them. The CDR3 sequence: CASSLTQGKTEAFF. As DNA, the CDR3 is TGTGCCAGCAGCTTAACCCAGGGTAAGACTGAAGCTTTCTTT.

DNA of the CDR3: TGTGCCAGCAGCATACAGGGGGCGCTTGATGAAAAACTGTTTTTT. This encodes CASSIQGALDEKLFF. V is TRBV7-9 and J is TRBJ1-4, with 9 bases aligning to TRBD1. The ends lost 5 bases at V and 6 bases at J; junction bases unmatched: 7. Per germline, CDR1 SEHNR and CDR2 FQNEAQ (reference sequence). The CDR3 totals 15 residues.

The chain couples TRBV3-1 (or the pseudogene TRBV3-2) to TRBJ2-4; 9 nucleotides line up with TRBD2. The ends lost 1 base at V and 0 bases at J; junction bases unmatched: 13. The CDR3 is 20 residues long. Per germline, CDR1 LGHDT and CDR2 YNNKEL (reference sequence). The CDR3 coding sequence is TGTGCCAGCAGCCAAGTAATGGCGGGAGGGCCGATTTTAGCCAAAAACATTCAGTACTTC. Translated, it gives CASSQVMAGGPILAKNIQYF.

Relative to its sample, this clone is medium-sized (0.01 to 0.1%). The J gene is TRBJ2-2, the V gene TRBV24-1, with D perhaps TRBD1 (6 bases). The CDR3 sequence is 15 residues long. Between the trimmed V and J ends, which lost 7 bases and 3 bases, there was a span of 14 bases. The germline V gene encodes CDR1 KGHDR and CDR2 SFDVKD. CDR3: CATSPPGVDTGELFF. In DNA form, the CDR3 reads TGTGCCACCAGCCCCCCAGGGGTGGACACCGGGGAGCTGTTTTTT.

The chain employs TRBV5-6 and TRBJ1-5, with D perhaps TRBD1 (5 bases). The CDR3 is made up of 13 amino acids. The V end lost 3 bases, the J end lost 6 bases, and 10 bases lay between the germline ends. Germline V gene sequence: CDR1 SGHDT, CDR2 YYEEEE. The CDR3 region is CASSSTGVQPQHF. CDR3 bases: TGTGCCAGCAGCTCCACAGGAGTTCAGCCCCAGCATTTT.

The chain links TRBV20-1 to TRBJ1-6; no definite D call. The ends were cut back, 5 bases at V and 2 bases at J, with 13 bases in the middle. Looked up from germline, CDR1 is DFQATT and CDR2 is SNEGSKA (reference sequence). CDR3 length: 15 amino acids. The CDR3 here is CSAGGRAPYNSPLHF. The CDR3 DNA sequence: TGCAGTGCTGGTGGGAGGGCCCCCTATAATTCACCCCTCCACTTT.

The genes are TRBV29-1 and TRBJ1-2; 7 nucleotides agree with TRBD1. V shed 6 bases and J 6 bases; nucleotides not matched to a gene: 16. The germline V gene has CDR1 SQVTM and CDR2 ANQGSEA. The CDR3 is 15 residues long. CDR3 sequence (DNA): TGCAGCGTCGTCCCTCACTCCAGGGGGGAAGATGGCTACACCTTC. Translation gives CSVVPHSRGEDGYTF.

The V gene is TRBV19, the J gene TRBJ1-5; D not resolved. Germline V gene lookup returns CDR1 LNHDA and CDR2 SQIVND (reference sequence). V was trimmed by 3 bases and J by 4 bases, leaving 10 bases between them. The CDR3 is made up of 14 amino acids. CDR3 nucleotides: TGTGCCAGTAGTATTTCTCTGAGGAATCAGCCCCAGCATTTT. Protein sequence: CASSISLRNQPQHF.

The chain recombines TRBV6-5 with TRBJ1-3; maybe TRBD1 (5 bases). This CDR3 comprises 15 residues. Trimming shortened V by 6 bases and J by 8 bases, and 20 bases separated the two germline ends. CDR1 is MNHEY and CDR2 is SVGAGI in the germline V gene. The CDR3 is CASRDLQGPGHTIYF. CDR3 nucleotide sequence: TGTGCCAGCAGGGATCTTCAGGGTCCAGGGCACACCATATATTTT.

This clone was recorded once. This rearrangement joins TRBV27 to TRBJ1-1; no clear D. Trimming pared 2 bases from V and 10 bases from J, leaving 11 bases between. The germline CDR1 and CDR2 sequences are MNHEY and SMNVEV (reference sequence). The CDR3 runs to 12 residues. CDR3 DNA sequence: TGTGCCAGCAGTTTAAGTGGAGGACGAGCTTTCTTT. Translating it yields CASSLSGGRAFF.

The chain links TRBV7-9 to TRBJ2-1; no definite D call. The V and J ends lost 0 bases and 3 bases respectively, with 12 bases between them. CDR1 is SEHNR and CDR2 is FQNEAQ in the germline V gene (reference sequence). This CDR3 region has 16 residues. In DNA, the CDR3 is TGTGCCAGCAGCTTAGCCCCCCAGCGCGTCTACAATGAGCAGTTCTTC. Protein sequence: CASSLAPQRVYNEQFF.

This chain joins TRBV19 and TRBJ2-5; no clear D gene. V was shortened by 3 bases and J by 2 bases, with 7 bases between the two germline ends. Germline V gene lookup returns CDR1 LNHDA and CDR2 SQIVND (reference sequence). This CDR3 has 13 amino acids. The CDR3 is CASSIGQQETQYF. As DNA, the CDR3 is TGTGCCAGTAGTATCGGGCAGCAAGAGACCCAGTACTTC.

V is TRBV2 and J is TRBJ1-5, with 9 bases lining up with TRBD1. The V and J ends lost 6 bases and 4 bases, in that order; junction bases with no gene match: 7. The CDR3 extends over 15 amino acids. The germline gives CDR1 SNHLY, CDR2 FYNNEI. CDR3 protein: CASSGDRVKNQPQHF. CDR3 in DNA: TGTGCCAGCAGCGGGGACAGGGTTAAAAATCAGCCCCAGCATTTT.

This chain uses TRBV3-1 (or the pseudogene TRBV3-2) with TRBJ1-1; TRBD1 might be the D (5 bases). The CDR3 runs 19 residues. Per germline, CDR1 LGHDT and CDR2 YNNKEL (reference sequence). V dropped 4 bases and J dropped 0 bases, with 24 bases sitting between them. CDR3 in DNA: TGTGCCAGCAGCCGAGTGTCGATACCGGGACCGAGGATGAACACTGAAGCTTTCTTT. Amino acid sequence: CASSRVSIPGPRMNTEAFF.

This clone was seen a few times. The chain employs TRBV27 and TRBJ1-2; 8 nucleotides line up with TRBD1. CDR1 is MNHEY and CDR2 is SMNVEV in the germline V gene (reference sequence). V dropped 5 bases and J dropped 2; count of bases not matched to a gene: 1. The CDR3 totals 13 residues. In nucleotides, the CDR3 is TGTGCCAGCAGTCGGACAGGGAACTATGGCTACACCTTC. It translates to CASSRTGNYGYTF.

The rearrangement links TRBV14 to TRBJ1-4; a weak D match, TRBD1 (5 bases). Germline V CDR1 and CDR2: SGHDN, FVKESK. Trimming removed 2 bases from V and 10 bases from J, with 8 bases in between. CDR3 size: 12 residues. The CDR3 loop is CASSQQGVKLFF. As DNA, the CDR3 is TGTGCCAGCAGCCAACAAGGGGTAAAACTGTTTTTT.

This clone came up a few times. V usage is TRBV4-2 and J usage is TRBJ2-7, with a weak D call TRBD2 (6 bases). Germline CDR1 reads LGHNA; CDR2 reads YNFKEQ. The CDR3 spans 15 residues. The V end was cut by 0 bases, the J end by 4 bases, with 13 bases between. CDR3 residues: CASSQEGGEGYEQYF. DNA of the CDR3: TGTGCCAGCAGCCAAGAGGGAGGCGAAGGGTACGAGCAGTACTTC.

V usage is TRBV6-5 and J usage is TRBJ2-7, with a weak D call TRBD1 (6 bases). The V end was cut by 7 bases, the J end by 6 bases, with 19 bases between. Germline loops: CDR1 MNHEY, CDR2 SVGAGI. The CDR3 spans 14 residues. The CDR3 spells CASTGQSDIGEQYF. The DNA of the CDR3 is TGTGCCAGCACCGGACAGTCGGATATAGGCGAGCAGTACTTC.